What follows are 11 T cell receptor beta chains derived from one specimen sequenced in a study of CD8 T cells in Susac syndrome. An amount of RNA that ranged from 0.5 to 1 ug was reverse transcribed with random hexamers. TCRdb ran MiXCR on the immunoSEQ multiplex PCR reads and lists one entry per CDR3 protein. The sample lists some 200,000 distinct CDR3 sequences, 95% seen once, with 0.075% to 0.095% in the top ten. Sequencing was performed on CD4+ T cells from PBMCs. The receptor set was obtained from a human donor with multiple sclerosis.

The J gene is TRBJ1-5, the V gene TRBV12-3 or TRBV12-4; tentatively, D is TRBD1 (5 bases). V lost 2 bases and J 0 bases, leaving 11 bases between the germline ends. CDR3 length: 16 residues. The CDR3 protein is CASSLLPGYSNQPQHF. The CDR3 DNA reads TGTGCCAGCAGTTTATTGCCAGGGTATAGCAATCAGCCCCAGCATTTT.

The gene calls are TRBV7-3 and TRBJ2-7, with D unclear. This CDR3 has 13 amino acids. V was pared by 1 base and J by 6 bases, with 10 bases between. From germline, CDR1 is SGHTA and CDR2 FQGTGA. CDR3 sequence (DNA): TGTGCCAGCAGCTTAAGAACCTTCTCCGAGCAGTACTTC. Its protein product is CASSLRTFSEQYF.

The CDR3, as DNA: TGTGCCAGCAGTCCCAGCTCACCGCCCTACGAGCAGTACTTC. It is translated as CASSPSSPPYEQYF. The V call is TRBV25-1, the J call TRBJ2-7; D is ambiguous. The CDR3 runs to 14 residues. Trimming took 5 bases from V and 2 from J, leaving 13 bases between them. Germline CDR1 and CDR2: MGHDK and SYGVNS.

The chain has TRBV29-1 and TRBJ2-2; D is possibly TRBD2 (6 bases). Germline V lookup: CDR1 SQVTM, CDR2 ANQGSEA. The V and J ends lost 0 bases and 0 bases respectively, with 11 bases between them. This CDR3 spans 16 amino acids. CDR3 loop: CSVEDRRGANTGELFF. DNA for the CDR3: TGCAGCGTTGAAGATAGACGCGGGGCGAACACCGGGGAGCTGTTTTTT.

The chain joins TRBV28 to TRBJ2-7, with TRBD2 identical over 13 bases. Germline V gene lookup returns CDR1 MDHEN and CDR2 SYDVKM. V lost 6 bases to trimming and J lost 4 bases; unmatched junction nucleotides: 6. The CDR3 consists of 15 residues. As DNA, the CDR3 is TGTGCCAGCAGCATAGGGACTAGCGGGGCTTACGAGCAGTACTTC. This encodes CASSIGTSGAYEQYF.

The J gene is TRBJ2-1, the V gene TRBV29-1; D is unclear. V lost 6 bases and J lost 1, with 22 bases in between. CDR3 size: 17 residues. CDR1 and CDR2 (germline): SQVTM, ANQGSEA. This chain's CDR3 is CSVAPGPPKGSYNEQFF. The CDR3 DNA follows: TGCAGCGTCGCGCCCGGGCCTCCTAAGGGATCCTACAATGAGCAGTTCTTC.

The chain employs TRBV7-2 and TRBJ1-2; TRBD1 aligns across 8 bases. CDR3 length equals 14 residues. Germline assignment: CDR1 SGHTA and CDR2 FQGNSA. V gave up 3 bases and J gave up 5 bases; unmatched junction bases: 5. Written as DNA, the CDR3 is TGTGCCAGCAGCTTGGGACAGGCAGCTTATGGCTACACCTTC. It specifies CASSLGQAAYGYTF.

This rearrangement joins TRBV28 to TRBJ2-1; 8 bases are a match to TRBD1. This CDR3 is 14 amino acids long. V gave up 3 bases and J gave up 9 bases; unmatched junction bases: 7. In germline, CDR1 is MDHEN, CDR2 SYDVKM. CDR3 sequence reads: CASSFRGRRSEQFF. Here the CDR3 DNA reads TGTGCCAGCAGTTTCAGGGGGCGGAGGAGTGAGCAGTTCTTC.

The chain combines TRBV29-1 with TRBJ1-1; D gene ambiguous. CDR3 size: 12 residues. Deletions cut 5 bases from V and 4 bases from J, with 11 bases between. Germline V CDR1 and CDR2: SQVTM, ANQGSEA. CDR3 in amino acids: CSVTTAATEAFF. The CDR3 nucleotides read TGCAGCGTTACAACAGCAGCCACTGAAGCTTTCTTT.

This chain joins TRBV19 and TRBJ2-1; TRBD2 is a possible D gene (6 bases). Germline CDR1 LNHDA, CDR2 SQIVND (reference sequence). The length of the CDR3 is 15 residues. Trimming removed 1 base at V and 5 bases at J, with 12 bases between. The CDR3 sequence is CASSIGGRPNNEQFF. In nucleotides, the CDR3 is TGTGCCAGTAGTATAGGAGGGAGGCCCAACAATGAGCAGTTCTTC. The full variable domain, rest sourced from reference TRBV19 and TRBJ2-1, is DGGITQSPKYLFRKEGQNVTLSCEQNLNHDAMYWYRQDPGQGLRLIYYSQIVNDFQKGDIAEGYSVSREKKESFPLTVTSAQKNPTAFYLCASSIGGRPNNEQFFGPGTRLTVL.

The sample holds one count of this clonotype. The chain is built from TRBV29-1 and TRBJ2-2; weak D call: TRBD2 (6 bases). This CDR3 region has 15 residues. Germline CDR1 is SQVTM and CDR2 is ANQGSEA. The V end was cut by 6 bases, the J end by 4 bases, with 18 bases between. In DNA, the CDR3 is TGCAGCGTGTGCGGGGCGGGATACGGCACCGGGGAGCTGTTTTTT. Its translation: CSVCGAGYGTGELFF.